The present TCR beta chain was sequenced within a study of CD8+CD57+ T cells in acquired aplastic anemia. Researchers used genomic DNA as the template to profile TCR beta VDJ and CDR3. Each CDR3 protein is one row after TCRdb ran MiXCR on the reads. Of about 200,000 distinct CDR3 sequences listed, almost 35% are singletons. The CDR3 covers 16 residues. Germline CDR1 and CDR2: DFQATT and SNEGSKA (reference sequence). Points on this clonotype: One end of the junction varies from germline; a read error may be responsible.

The TCR comes from a human donor in good health, serving as a control. The source material was sorted CD4+, CD8+, or CD8+CD57+ T cells (not recorded which) from PBMCs. The rearrangement links TRBV20-1 to TRBJ1-1; 9 bases are shared with TRBD1. The CDR3 reads CSARDPGQGLNSEACF. The CDR3 DNA sequence: TGCAGTGCTAGAGATCCGGGACAGGGTCTGAACTCTGAAGCTTGCTTT.